This TCR beta chain was recovered during a study of cytomegalovirus exposure and HLA in healthy donors. About the research overall: The 120 or so validation repertoires used a platform that matched the one used for the roughly 700 first-cohort repertoires, as a later analysis reported.

The roughly 120-subject validation cohort, separate from the roughly 700-subject first cohort, included the donors. Germline loops: CDR1 MNHNS, CDR2 SASEGT. The V and J ends lost 4 bases and 7 bases respectively, with 13 bases between them. The CDR3 contains 13 residues. The study, taken as a whole, reports: Accounts indicate the classifier identified cytomegalovirus status with strong specificity and sensitivity.

Worth noting for this clone: What it binds is unknown.

Clones were read by immunoSEQ multiplex PCR, and TCRdb kept only the in-frame ones, dropping some. The sample has 200,000 to 250,000 clones; around 86% are singletons. The sequenced material came from PBMCs. The V gene is TRBV6-1, the J gene TRBJ1-2; D is perhaps TRBD1 (5 bases). This clonotype was sampled from a woman under 30 in good health and CMV-seropositive. The CDR3 sequence: CASSVGRGGGYTF. The CDR3 region has the DNA TGTGCCAGCAGTGTGGGGAGGGGCGGTGGCTACACCTTC.